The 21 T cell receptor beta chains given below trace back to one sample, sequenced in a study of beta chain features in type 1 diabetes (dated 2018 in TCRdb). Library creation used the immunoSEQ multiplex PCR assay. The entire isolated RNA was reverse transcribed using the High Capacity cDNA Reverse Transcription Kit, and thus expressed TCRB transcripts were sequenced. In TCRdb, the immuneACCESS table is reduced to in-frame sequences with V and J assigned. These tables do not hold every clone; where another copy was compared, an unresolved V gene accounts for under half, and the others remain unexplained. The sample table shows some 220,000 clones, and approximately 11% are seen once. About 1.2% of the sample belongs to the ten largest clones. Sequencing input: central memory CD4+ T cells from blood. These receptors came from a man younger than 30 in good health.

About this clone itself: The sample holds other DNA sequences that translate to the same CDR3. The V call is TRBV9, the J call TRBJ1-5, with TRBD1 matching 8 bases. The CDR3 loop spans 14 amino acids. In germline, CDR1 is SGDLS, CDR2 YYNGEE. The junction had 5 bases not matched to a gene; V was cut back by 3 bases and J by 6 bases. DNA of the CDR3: TGTGCCAGCAGCGCCGGGACAGGCGGTCAGCCCCAGCATTTT. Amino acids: CASSAGTGGQPQHF.

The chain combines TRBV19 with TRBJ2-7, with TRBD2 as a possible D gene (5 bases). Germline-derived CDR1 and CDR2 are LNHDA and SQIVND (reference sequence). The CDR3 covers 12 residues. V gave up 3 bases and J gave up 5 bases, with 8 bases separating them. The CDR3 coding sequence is TGTGCCAGTAGTATGTCGACTAACGAGCAGTACTTC. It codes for CASSMSTNEQYF.

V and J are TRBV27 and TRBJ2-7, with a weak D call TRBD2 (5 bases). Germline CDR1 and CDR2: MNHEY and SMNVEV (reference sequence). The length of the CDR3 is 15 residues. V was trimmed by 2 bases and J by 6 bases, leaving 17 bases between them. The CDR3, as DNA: TGTGCCAGCAGTTTAGAGGGATGGGGTCGGTTCGAGCAGTACTTC. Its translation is CASSLEGWGRFEQYF.

CDR3 coding DNA: TGTGCCAGTAATCCGACTAGCGGGAGTCGTGAGCAGTTCTTC. Residues: CASNPTSGSREQFF. This chain connects TRBV19 to TRBJ2-1; 12 bases are shared with TRBD2. CDR1 is LNHDA, CDR2 SQIVND, per germline (reference sequence). The CDR3 runs 14 residues. Trimming removed 7 bases from V and 9 bases from J; junction bases left unmatched: 7. The full variable domain, with the rest looked up from reference TRBV19 and TRBJ2-1, is DGGITQSPKYLFRKEGQNVTLSCEQNLNHDAMYWYRQDPGQGLRLIYYSQIVNDFQKGDIAEGYSVSREKKESFPLTVTSAQKNPTAFYLCASNPTSGSREQFFGPGTRLTVL.

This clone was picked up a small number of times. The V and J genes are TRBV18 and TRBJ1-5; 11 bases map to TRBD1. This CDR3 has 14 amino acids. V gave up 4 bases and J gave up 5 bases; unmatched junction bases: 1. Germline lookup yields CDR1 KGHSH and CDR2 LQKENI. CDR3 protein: CASSLGQGDQPQHF. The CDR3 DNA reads TGTGCCAGCTCACTGGGACAGGGGGATCAGCCCCAGCATTTT.

This CDR3 reads CAWSVLGDSYEQYF. CDR3 nucleotides: TGTGCCTGGAGTGTACTGGGCGATTCCTACGAGCAGTACTTC. The V call is TRBV30, the J call TRBJ2-7; unclear D gene. Germline V gene data show CDR1 as GTSNPN and CDR2 as SVGIG (reference sequence). Trimming removed 0 bases from V and 1 base from J, with 10 bases in between. This CDR3 region has 14 residues.

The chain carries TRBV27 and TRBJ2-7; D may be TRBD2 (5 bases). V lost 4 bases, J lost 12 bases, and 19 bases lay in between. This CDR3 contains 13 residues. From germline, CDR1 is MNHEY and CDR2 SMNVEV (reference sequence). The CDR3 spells CASSSGPGLRRYF. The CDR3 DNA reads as TGTGCCAGCAGTTCCGGGCCGGGGTTACGTCGGTACTTC.

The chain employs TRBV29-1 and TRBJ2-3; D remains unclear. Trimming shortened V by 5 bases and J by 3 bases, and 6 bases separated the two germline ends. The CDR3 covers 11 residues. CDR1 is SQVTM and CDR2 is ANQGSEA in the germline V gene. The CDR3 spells CSVKWTDTQYF. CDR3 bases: TGCAGCGTTAAATGGACAGATACGCAGTATTTT.

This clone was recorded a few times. The CDR3 loop reads CASSPQTGSTDTQYF. The CDR3 nucleotides are TGTGCCAGCAGCCCCCAGACAGGTAGCACAGATACGCAGTATTTT. The rearrangement joins TRBV7-2 to TRBJ2-3; the D gene is possibly TRBD1 (6 bases). This CDR3 contains 15 residues. Trimming removed 5 bases from V and 0 bases from J, with 12 bases in between. CDR1 and CDR2 from the germline V gene are SGHTA and FQGNSA.

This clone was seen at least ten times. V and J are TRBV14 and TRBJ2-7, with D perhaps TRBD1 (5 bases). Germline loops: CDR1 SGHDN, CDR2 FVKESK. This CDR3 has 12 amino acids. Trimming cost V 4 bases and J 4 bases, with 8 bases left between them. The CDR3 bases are TGTGCCAGCAGCCCGACAGTATACGAGCAGTACTTC. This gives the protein CASSPTVYEQYF. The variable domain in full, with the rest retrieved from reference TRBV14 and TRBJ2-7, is EAGVTQFPSHSVIEKGQTVTLRCDPISGHDNLYWYRRVMGKEIKFLLHFVKESKQDESGMPNNRFLAERTGGTYSTLKVQPAELEDSGVYFCASSPTVYEQYFGPGTRLTVT.

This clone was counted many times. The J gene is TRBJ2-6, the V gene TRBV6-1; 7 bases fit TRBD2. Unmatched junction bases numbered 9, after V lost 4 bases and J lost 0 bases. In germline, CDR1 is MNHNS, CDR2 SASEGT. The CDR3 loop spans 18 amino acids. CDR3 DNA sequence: TGTGCCAGCAGTGCCAAGGGAGGGGTCCTCTCTGGGGCCAACGTCCTGACTTTC. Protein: CASSAKGGVLSGANVLTF.

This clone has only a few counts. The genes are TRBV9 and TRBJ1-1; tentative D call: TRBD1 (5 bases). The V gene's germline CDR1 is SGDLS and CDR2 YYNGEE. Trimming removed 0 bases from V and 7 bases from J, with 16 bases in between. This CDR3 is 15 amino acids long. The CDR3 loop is CASSVDWNGRGEAFF. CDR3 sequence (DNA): TGTGCCAGCAGCGTAGATTGGAATGGGAGGGGTGAAGCTTTCTTT.

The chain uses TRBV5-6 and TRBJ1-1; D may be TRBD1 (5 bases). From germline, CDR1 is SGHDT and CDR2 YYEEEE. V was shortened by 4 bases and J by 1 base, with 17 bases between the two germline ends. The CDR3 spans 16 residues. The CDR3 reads CASSPQRGARNTEAFF. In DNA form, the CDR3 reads TGTGCCAGCAGCCCCCAGAGAGGGGCGAGGAACACTGAAGCTTTCTTT.

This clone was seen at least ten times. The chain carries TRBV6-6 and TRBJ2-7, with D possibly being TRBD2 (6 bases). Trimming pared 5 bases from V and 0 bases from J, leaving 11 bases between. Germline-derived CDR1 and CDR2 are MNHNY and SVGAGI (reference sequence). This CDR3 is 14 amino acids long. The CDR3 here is CASSPDGSSYEQYF. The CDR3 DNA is TGTGCCAGCAGTCCTGACGGGAGCTCCTACGAGCAGTACTTC.

In DNA form, the CDR3 reads TGCGCCAGCAGCCTCGGACAGGGGGGTGTTACCGAGAACACTGAAGCTTTCTTT. This encodes CASSLGQGGVTENTEAFF. The rearrangement joins TRBV4-3 to TRBJ1-1; 10 bases agree with TRBD1. This CDR3 spans 18 amino acids. Germline V lookup: CDR1 LGHNA, CDR2 YSLEER. The V segment lost 4 bases and the J segment 1 base; nucleotides outside the gene matches: 12.

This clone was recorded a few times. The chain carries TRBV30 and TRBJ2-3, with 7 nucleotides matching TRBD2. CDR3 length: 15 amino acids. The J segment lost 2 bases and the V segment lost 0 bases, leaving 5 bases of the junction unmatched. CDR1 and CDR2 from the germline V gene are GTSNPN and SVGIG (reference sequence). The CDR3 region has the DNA TGTGCCTGGAGTGTATGGGGAGGGGACACAGATACGCAGTATTTT. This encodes CAWSVWGGDTDTQYF.

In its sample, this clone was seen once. CDR3 sequence: CASRQGNEQYF. CDR3 nucleotides: TGTGCCAGCAGACAGGGGAACGAGCAGTACTTC. The chain employs TRBV6-1 and TRBJ2-7; 7 bases map to TRBD1. CDR3 size: 11 residues. The germline V gene encodes CDR1 MNHNS and CDR2 SASEGT. V lost 6 bases and J lost 5; bases outside the gene matches: 1.

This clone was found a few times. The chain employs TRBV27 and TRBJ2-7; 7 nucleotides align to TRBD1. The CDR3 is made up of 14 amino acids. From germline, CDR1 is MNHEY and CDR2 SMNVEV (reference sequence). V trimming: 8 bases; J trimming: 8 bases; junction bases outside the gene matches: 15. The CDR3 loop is CASGKPGQPDKQYF. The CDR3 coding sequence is TGTGCCAGCGGAAAACCGGGACAGCCCGACAAGCAGTACTTC.

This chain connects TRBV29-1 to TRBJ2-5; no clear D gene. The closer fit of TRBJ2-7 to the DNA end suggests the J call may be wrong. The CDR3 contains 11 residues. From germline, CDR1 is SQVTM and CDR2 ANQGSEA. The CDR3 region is CSVDSSYEQYF. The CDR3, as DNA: TGCAGCGTTGACAGCTCCTACGAGCAGTACTTC.

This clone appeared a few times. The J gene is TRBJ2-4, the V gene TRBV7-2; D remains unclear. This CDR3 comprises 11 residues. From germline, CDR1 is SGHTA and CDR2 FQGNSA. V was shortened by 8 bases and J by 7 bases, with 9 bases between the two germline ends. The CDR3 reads CASGTRNIQYF. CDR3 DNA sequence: TGTGCCAGCGGTACGAGGAACATTCAGTACTTC.

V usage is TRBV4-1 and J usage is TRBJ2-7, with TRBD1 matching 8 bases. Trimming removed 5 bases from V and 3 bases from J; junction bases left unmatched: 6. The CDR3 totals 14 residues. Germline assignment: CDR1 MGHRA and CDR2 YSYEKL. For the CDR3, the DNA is TGCGCCAGCAGCGTCCGGGACAGGAGCTACGAGCAGTACTTC. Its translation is CASSVRDRSYEQYF.